The clone carrying this T cell receptor (beta chain) appeared once. Antigen: not known. Sequence at one end of the junction differs from germline and may be a read error. The record originates from a study of graft-versus-host responses after intestinal transplantation. The wider study: Tacrolimus plus steroids were given to all recipients for 2 to 4 years, preceded by anti-thymocyte globulin induction. General observations from the study: Recipient-marrow GvH clones were detected, some having first appeared in ileum or blood.

The CDR3 spans 13 residues. Per the germline V gene, CDR1 is SGHDN and CDR2 is FVKESK. TCRdb's table, derived via immunoSEQ multiplex PCR, lists solely in-frame clones and lacks some. The table has under 100,000 clones, roughly 90% seen once. This clonotype was obtained from a human patient who received an intestinal transplant, so some T cells may come from the graft donor. The specimen was PBMCs, collected about 450 days after intestinal transplant. The V call is TRBV14, the J call TRBJ2-3, with TRBD1 matching over 7 bases. The CDR3 DNA follows: TGTGCCAGCAGCCGCCCCGGGACAGAGACGCAGTATTTT. The encoded protein is CASSRPGTETQYF.